These 3 T cell receptor beta chains came from one sample sequenced in a study of T cell responses to AZD1222 COVID-19 vaccine. Sequencing used immunoSEQ multiplex PCR; TCRdb keeps in-frame clones, though not all of them. The table shows 80,000 to 90,000 clones, with about 91% occurring only once. This sample comprised peripheral blood, obtained on day 0 of AZD1222 vaccination. The receptors were gathered from an adult in good health.

V gene TRBV7-9 combines with J gene TRBJ1-4; 8 bases agree with TRBD1. The V gene end was trimmed by 3 bases and the J gene end by 4 bases; junction bases not matched to a gene: 4. The CDR3 consists of 15 residues. CDR1 is SEHNR and CDR2 is FQNEAQ in the germline V gene (reference sequence). The DNA for the CDR3 is TGTGCCAGCAGCTTGCAGGGGGCTGTTAATGAAAAACTGTTTTTT. Protein product: CASSLQGAVNEKLFF.

The chain recombines TRBV19 with TRBJ2-6, with TRBD2 as a possible D gene (7 bases). Germline CDR1 reads LNHDA; CDR2 reads SQIVND (reference sequence). This CDR3 is built from 17 residues. V was pared by 4 bases and J by 2 bases, with 15 bases between. The CDR3 DNA reads as TGTGCCAGTAGTAGAACCGCGGGGGCAACTGGGGCCAACGTCCTGACTTTC. This encodes CASSRTAGATGANVLTF.

This clone occurred once. The chain has TRBV6-5 and TRBJ2-1, with a possible D match to TRBD2 (6 bases). Trimming took 8 bases from V and 14 from J, leaving 19 bases between them. This CDR3 region has 12 residues. CDR1 is MNHEY and CDR2 is SVGAGI in the germline V gene. CDR3 nucleotide sequence: TGTGCCAGCCACTCGTTAGCGGAGCCTGAGTTCTTC. Protein sequence: CASHSLAEPEFF.